The TCR beta chain under discussion was sequenced for a study of T cells in narcolepsy. Overall study context: Patients with NT1 or NT2 and healthy control donors were enrolled. Points from the study as a whole: Autoreactive HCRT-specific and TRIB2-specific clonotypes were marked in same-patient CSF-versus-blood CD4+ comparisons. In some patient and control memory CD4+ samples, autoreactive clones were absent.

As for this clone: The antigen is not known.

The data were produced by immunoSEQ multiplex PCR, yet TCRdb's version contains in-frame clones alone and is incomplete. The repertoire has tens of thousands of clones, about nine tenths of them found once; the top ten carry under 1.5%. The CDR3 spans 14 residues. V shed 1 base and J shed 0 bases, with 7 bases lying between them. Germline V gene lookup returns CDR1 SGHVS and CDR2 FQNEAQ. V gene TRBV7-8 combines with J gene TRBJ2-7; D gene uncertain. Sample: CD45RA- memory CD4+ T cells from PBMCs. This TCR came from a human donor with narcolepsy. The CDR3 DNA is TGTGCCAGCAGCTTAGATAGGGACTCCTACGAGCAGTACTTC. The encoded protein is CASSLDRDSYEQYF.